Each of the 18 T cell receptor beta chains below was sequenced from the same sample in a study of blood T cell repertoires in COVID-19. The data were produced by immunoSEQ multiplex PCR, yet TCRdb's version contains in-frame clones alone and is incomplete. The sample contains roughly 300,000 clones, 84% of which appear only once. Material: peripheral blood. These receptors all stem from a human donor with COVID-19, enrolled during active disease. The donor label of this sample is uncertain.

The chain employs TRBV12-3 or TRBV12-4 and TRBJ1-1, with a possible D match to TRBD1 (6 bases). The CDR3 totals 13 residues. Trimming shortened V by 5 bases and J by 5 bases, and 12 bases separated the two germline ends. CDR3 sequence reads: CASSLQGETEAFF. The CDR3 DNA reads TGTGCCAGCAGTCTACAGGGCGAGACTGAAGCTTTCTTT.

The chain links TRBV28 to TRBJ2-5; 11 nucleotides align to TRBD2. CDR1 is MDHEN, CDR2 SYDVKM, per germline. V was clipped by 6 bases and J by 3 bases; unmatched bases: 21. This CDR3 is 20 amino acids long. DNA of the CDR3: TGTGCCAGCAGCCCGAGTGGATCGGGACTAGCGGAAGTTGAAAAAGAGACCCAGTACTTC. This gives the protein CASSPSGSGLAEVEKETQYF.

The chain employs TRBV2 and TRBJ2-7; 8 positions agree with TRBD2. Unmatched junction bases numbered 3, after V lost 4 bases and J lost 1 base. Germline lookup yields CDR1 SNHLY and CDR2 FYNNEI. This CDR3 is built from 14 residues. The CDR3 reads CASSVERESYEQYF. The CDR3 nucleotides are TGTGCCAGCAGTGTTGAGCGGGAGTCCTACGAGCAGTACTTC.

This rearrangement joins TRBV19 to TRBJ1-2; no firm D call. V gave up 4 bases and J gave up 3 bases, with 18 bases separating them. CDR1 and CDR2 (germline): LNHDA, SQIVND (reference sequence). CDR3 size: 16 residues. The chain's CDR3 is CASSTRPGPRDYGYTF. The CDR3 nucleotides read TGTGCCAGTAGTACCCGGCCCGGGCCGAGGGACTATGGCTACACCTTC.

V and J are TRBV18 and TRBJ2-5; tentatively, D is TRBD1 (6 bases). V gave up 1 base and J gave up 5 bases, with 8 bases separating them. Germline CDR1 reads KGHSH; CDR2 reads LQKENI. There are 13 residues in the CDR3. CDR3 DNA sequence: TGTGCCAGCTCACCACTTCAGGGGGAGACCCAGTACTTC. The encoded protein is CASSPLQGETQYF.

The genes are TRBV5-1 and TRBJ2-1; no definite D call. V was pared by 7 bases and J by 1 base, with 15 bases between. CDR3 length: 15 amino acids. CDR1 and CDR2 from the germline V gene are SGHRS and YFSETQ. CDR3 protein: CASFSLPDSYNEQFF. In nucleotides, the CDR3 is TGCGCCAGCTTTAGCTTGCCCGATTCCTACAATGAGCAGTTCTTC.

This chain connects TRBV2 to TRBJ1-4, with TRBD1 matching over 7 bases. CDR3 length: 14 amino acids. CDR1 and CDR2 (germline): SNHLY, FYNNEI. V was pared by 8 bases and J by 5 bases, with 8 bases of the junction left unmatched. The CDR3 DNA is TGTGCCAGCGGACTTGGAGGGGGCAATGAAAAACTGTTTTTT. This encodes CASGLGGGNEKLFF.

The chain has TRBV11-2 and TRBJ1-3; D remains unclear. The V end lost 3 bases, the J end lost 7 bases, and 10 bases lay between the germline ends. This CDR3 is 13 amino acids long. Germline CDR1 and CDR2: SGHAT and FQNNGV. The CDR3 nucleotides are TGTGCCAGCAGCTTGGAGATAATGAACACCATATATTTT. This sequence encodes CASSLEIMNTIYF.

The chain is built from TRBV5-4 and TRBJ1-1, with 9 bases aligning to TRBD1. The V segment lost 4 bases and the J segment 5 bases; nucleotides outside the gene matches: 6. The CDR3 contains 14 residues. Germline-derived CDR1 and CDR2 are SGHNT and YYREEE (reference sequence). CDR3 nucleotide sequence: TGTGCCAGCAGCATCGGGACAGGGATAACTGAAGCTTTCTTT. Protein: CASSIGTGITEAFF. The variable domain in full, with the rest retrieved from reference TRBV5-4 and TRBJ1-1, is ETGVTQSPTHLIKTRGQQVTLRCSSQSGHNTVSWYQQALGQGPQFIFQYYREEENGRGNFPPRFSGLQFPNYSSELNVNALELDDSALYLCASSIGTGITEAFFGQGTRLTVV.

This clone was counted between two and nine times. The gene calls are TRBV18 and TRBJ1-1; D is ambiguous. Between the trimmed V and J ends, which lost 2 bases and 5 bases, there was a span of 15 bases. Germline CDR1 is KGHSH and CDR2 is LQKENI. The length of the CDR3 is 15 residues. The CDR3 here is CASSPVEASRTEAFF. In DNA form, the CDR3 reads TGTGCCAGCTCACCAGTAGAGGCTTCGAGGACTGAAGCTTTCTTT.

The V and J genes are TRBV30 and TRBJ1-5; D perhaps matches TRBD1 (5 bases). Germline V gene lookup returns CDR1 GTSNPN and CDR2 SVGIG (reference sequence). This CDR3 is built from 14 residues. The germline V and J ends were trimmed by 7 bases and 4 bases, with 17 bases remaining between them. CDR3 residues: CALGGELGNQPQHF. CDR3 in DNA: TGTGCCTTGGGAGGGGAGCTAGGAAATCAGCCCCAGCATTTT.

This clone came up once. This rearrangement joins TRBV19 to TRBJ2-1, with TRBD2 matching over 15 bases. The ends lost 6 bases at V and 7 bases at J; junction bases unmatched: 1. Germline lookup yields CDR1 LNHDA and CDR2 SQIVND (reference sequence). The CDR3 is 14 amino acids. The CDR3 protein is CASSGTSGRNEQFF. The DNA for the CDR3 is TGTGCCAGTAGCGGGACTAGCGGGAGGAATGAGCAGTTCTTC.

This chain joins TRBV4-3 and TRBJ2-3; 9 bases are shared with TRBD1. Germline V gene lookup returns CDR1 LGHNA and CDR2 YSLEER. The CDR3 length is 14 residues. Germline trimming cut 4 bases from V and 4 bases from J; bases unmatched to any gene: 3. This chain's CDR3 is CASSPTGGADTQYF. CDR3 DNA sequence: TGCGCCAGCAGCCCGACAGGGGGTGCAGATACGCAGTATTTT.

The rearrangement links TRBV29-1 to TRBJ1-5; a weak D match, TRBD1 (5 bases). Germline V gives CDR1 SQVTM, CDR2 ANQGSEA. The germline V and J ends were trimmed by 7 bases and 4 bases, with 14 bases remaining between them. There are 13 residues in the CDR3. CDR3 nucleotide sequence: TGCAGCGGCCGGGACTCCCCGAATCAGCCCCAGCATTTT. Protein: CSGRDSPNQPQHF.

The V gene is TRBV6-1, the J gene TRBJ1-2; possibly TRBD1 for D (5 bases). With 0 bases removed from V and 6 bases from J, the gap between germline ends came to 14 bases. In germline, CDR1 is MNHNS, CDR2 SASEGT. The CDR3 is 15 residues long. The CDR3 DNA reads TGTGCCAGCAGTGAAGCGGGGCGGGGAGGCGATGGCTACACCTTC. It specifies CASSEAGRGGDGYTF.

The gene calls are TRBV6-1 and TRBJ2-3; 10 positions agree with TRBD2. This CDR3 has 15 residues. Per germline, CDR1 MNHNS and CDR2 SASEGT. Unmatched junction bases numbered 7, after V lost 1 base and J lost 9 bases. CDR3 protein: CASSEGSGRERTQYF. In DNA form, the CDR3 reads TGTGCCAGCAGTGAAGGAAGCGGGAGGGAAAGAACGCAGTATTTT.

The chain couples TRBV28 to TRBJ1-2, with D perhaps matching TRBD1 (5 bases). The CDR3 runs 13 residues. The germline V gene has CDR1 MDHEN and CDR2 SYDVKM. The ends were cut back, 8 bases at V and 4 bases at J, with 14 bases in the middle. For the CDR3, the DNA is TGTGCCAGCCGGGGACTGGGTTTCTATGGCTACACCTTC. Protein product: CASRGLGFYGYTF.

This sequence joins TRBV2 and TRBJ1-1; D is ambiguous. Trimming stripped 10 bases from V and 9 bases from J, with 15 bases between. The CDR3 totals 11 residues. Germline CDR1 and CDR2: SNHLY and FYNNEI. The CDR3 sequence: CATAQEVKAFF. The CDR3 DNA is TGTGCCACTGCTCAGGAGGTGAAAGCTTTCTTT.